Shown below are 21 T cell receptor beta chains from a single sample sequenced in a study of cytomegalovirus exposure and HLA in healthy donors. PCR amplification relied on 60 Vbeta primers (plus 13 Jbeta primers). Here immunoSEQ multiplex PCR was the method, and the copy in TCRdb shows in-frame clones only, minus some. This table holds around 140,000 clones, 72% found once. Sequencing was done on a sample of PBMCs. The receptor set was obtained from a man in his fifties in good health and CMV-seropositive.

The chain carries TRBV7-9 and TRBJ1-6, with D unclear. The CDR3 is made up of 13 amino acids. Trimming shortened V by 3 bases and J by 7 bases, and 7 bases separated the two germline ends. Germline values: CDR1 SEHNR, CDR2 FQNEAQ (reference sequence). The DNA of the CDR3 is TGTGCCAGCAGCTTTCAGGTGAATTCACCCCTCCACTTT. As protein: CASSFQVNSPLHF.

The rearrangement joins TRBV9 to TRBJ1-1; D may be TRBD1 (6 bases). This CDR3 has 21 residues. Looked up from germline, CDR1 is SGDLS and CDR2 is YYNGEE. V was clipped by 1 base and J by 0 bases, with 28 bases between them. The CDR3 nucleotides read TGTGCCAGCAGCGTATTGTGGAACAGGGATGTTGCGAAGGGAGTGAACACTGAAGCTTTCTTT. Translating it yields CASSVLWNRDVAKGVNTEAFF. Complete variable domain (other parts from reference TRBV9 and TRBJ1-1): DSGVTQTPKHLITATGQRVTLRCSPRSGDLSVYWYQQSLDQGLQFLIQYYNGEERAKGNILERFSAQQFPDLHSELNLSSLELGDSALYFCASSVLWNRDVAKGVNTEAFFGQGTRLTVV.

This chain connects TRBV5-1 to TRBJ2-6; no reliable D call. Germline lookup yields CDR1 SGHRS and CDR2 YFSETQ. With 0 bases removed from V and 0 bases from J, the gap between germline ends came to 10 bases. The CDR3 spans 17 residues. CDR3 sequence reads: CASSLAPGLSGANVLTF. The CDR3 DNA sequence: TGCGCCAGCAGCTTGGCTCCCGGTCTCTCTGGGGCCAACGTCCTGACTTTC.

As concerns this clone: Other DNA sequences of this sample code for an identical CDR3. This chain links TRBV6-1 with TRBJ1-1, with unresolved D. Trimming stripped 1 base from V and 8 bases from J, with 11 bases between. CDR1 and CDR2 from the germline V gene are MNHNS and SASEGT. This CDR3 has 13 residues. CDR3 bases: TGTGCCAGCAGTGAAGTCCCAGAAACAGAAGCTTTCTTT. It translates to CASSEVPETEAFF.

The chain carries TRBV9 and TRBJ1-1; no firm D call. The CDR3 totals 15 residues. Germline V lookup: CDR1 SGDLS, CDR2 YYNGEE. Trimming shortened V by 3 bases and J by 3 bases, and 15 bases separated the two germline ends. CDR3 bases: TGTGCCAGCAGCGCAAGCGGGCAAATGGACACTGAAGCTTTCTTT. Encoded protein: CASSASGQMDTEAFF.

This clone was counted between two and nine times. The V call is TRBV18, the J call TRBJ1-2; tentatively, D is TRBD1 (6 bases). Germline V gene data show CDR1 as KGHSH and CDR2 as LQKENI. The CDR3 totals 15 residues. Trimming shortened V by 4 bases and J by 7 bases, and 19 bases separated the two germline ends. The CDR3, as DNA: TGTGCCAGCTCACAGGACAGCCCGGGGATGGGTGGCTACACCTTC. Translating it yields CASSQDSPGMGGYTF.

Only a few counts were recorded for this clone. The chain has TRBV6-1 and TRBJ1-5; 7 bases line up with TRBD1. The CDR3 spans 14 residues. Germline V lookup: CDR1 MNHNS, CDR2 SASEGT. V shed 6 bases and J 5 bases; nucleotides not matched to a gene: 7. The DNA of the CDR3 is TGTGCCAGCAGGACACAGGGGTTCGATCAGCCCCAGCATTTT. It is translated as CASRTQGFDQPQHF.

The rearrangement links TRBV18 to TRBJ1-1; TRBD1 matches at 9 bases. Germline assignment: CDR1 KGHSH and CDR2 LQKENI. V lost 6 bases to trimming and J lost 4 bases; unmatched junction nucleotides: 9. This CDR3 contains 15 residues. The CDR3 region is CASSNQGQGGTEAFF. The CDR3 DNA is TGTGCCAGCTCGAACCAGGGACAGGGAGGCACTGAAGCTTTCTTT. Variable domain in full (rest from reference TRBV18 and TRBJ1-1): NAGVMQNPRHLVRRRGQEARLRCSPMKGHSHVYWYRQLPEEGLKFMVYLQKENIIDESGMPKERFSAEFPKEGPSILRIQQVVRGDSAAYFCASSNQGQGGTEAFFGQGTRLTVV.

The chain links TRBV13 to TRBJ1-4; the D gene is possibly TRBD1 (5 bases). The length of the CDR3 is 16 residues. Looked up from germline, CDR1 is PRHDT and CDR2 is FYEKMQ (reference sequence). Deletions cut 1 base from V and 8 bases from J, with 17 bases between. CDR3 protein: CASSLEGPGLREKLFF. The CDR3 DNA reads as TGTGCCAGCAGCTTAGAGGGGCCCGGGCTTAGAGAAAAACTGTTTTTT.

The V and J genes are TRBV29-1 and TRBJ1-1; D perhaps matches TRBD1 (5 bases). Trimming shortened V by 3 bases and J by 2 bases, and 13 bases separated the two germline ends. This CDR3 region has 14 residues. Per the germline V gene, CDR1 is SQVTM and CDR2 is ANQGSEA. CDR3 loop: CSVEVRGRNTEAFF. CDR3 in DNA: TGCAGCGTTGAGGTTAGGGGCCGCAACACTGAAGCTTTCTTT. The full variable domain, its missing parts supplied by reference TRBV29-1 and TRBJ1-1, is SAVISQKPSRDICQRGTSLTIQCQVDSQVTMMFWYRQQPGQSLTLIATANQGSEATYESGFVIDKFPISRPNLTFSTLTVSNMSPEDSSIYLCSVEVRGRNTEAFFGQGTRLTVV.

This clone was counted only a few times. J is TRBJ2-1 and V is TRBV7-9, with D tentatively TRBD2 (6 bases). Germline loops: CDR1 SEHNR, CDR2 FQNEAQ (reference sequence). V was pared by 5 bases and J by 6 bases, with 11 bases between. CDR3 size: 13 residues. CDR3 nucleotides: TGTGCCAGCAGCCTGGGGGGATTCAATGAGCAGTTCTTC. This sequence encodes CASSLGGFNEQFF.

The chain recombines TRBV5-1 with TRBJ2-2; no clear D. Trimming shortened V by 3 bases and J by 2 bases, and 2 bases separated the two germline ends. The germline V gene has CDR1 SGHRS and CDR2 YFSETQ. The CDR3 totals 12 residues. The CDR3 is CASSSNTGELFF. The CDR3 nucleotides are TGCGCCAGCAGCTCAAACACCGGGGAGCTGTTTTTT.

The chain employs TRBV28 and TRBJ1-4; D is unresolved. This CDR3 comprises 13 residues. The germline V and J ends were trimmed by 6 bases and 8 bases, with 13 bases remaining between them. Germline CDR1 is MDHEN and CDR2 is SYDVKM. CDR3 nucleotides: TGTGCCAGCAGCCCGGGGAGGTACGAAAAACTGTTTTTT. This codes for CASSPGRYEKLFF.

The chain joins TRBV9 to TRBJ2-7, with 8 bases matching TRBD1. The CDR3 is made up of 14 amino acids. Germline CDR1 and CDR2: SGDLS and YYNGEE. Trimming removed 4 bases from V and 2 bases from J; junction bases left unmatched: 5. The CDR3 loop is CASSRQGRPYEQYF. The CDR3 DNA sequence: TGTGCCAGCAGCAGACAGGGGAGACCCTACGAGCAGTACTTC. Complete variable domain (other parts from reference TRBV9 and TRBJ2-7): DSGVTQTPKHLITATGQRVTLRCSPRSGDLSVYWYQQSLDQGLQFLIQYYNGEERAKGNILERFSAQQFPDLHSELNLSSLELGDSALYFCASSRQGRPYEQYFGPGTRLTVT.

The rearrangement joins TRBV18 to TRBJ1-2, with D possibly being TRBD1 (6 bases). In germline, CDR1 is KGHSH, CDR2 LQKENI. The CDR3 contains 15 residues. The V end lost 3 bases, the J end lost 1 base, and 12 bases lay between the germline ends. This CDR3 reads CASSPGTPSNYGYTF. DNA for the CDR3: TGTGCCAGCTCACCCGGGACACCGAGTAACTATGGCTACACCTTC.

This clone showed up just a few times. This chain connects TRBV6-5 to TRBJ1-2; no definite D call. The CDR3 consists of 13 residues. The germline V and J ends were trimmed by 6 bases and 3 bases, with 11 bases remaining between them. The germline CDR1 and CDR2 sequences are MNHEY and SVGAGI. The CDR3 loop reads CASRTYVDYGYTF. The CDR3 nucleotides are TGTGCCAGCAGGACATACGTAGACTATGGCTACACCTTC.

This sequence joins TRBV7-8 and TRBJ2-1, with 10 bases fitting TRBD1. The CDR3 has 18 residues. Germline assignment: CDR1 SGHVS and CDR2 FQNEAQ. With 4 bases clipped from V and 2 bases from J, the junction kept 11 bases outside the gene matches. CDR3: CASSSRVPGQGTYNEQFF. The DNA of the CDR3 is TGTGCCAGCAGCTCGAGGGTTCCGGGACAGGGGACCTACAATGAGCAGTTCTTC.

This clone was found once. The rearrangement uses TRBV7-7 and TRBJ2-1, with D tentatively TRBD2 (5 bases). The CDR3 runs to 14 residues. Germline CDR1 SSHAT, CDR2 FNYEAQ (reference sequence). With 1 base removed from V and 9 bases from J, the gap between germline ends came to 13 bases. The CDR3: CASSLDGIDGEQFF. The CDR3 DNA is TGTGCCAGCAGCTTAGACGGGATAGACGGTGAGCAGTTCTTC.

The chain uses TRBV2 and TRBJ2-1; 14 positions agree with TRBD2. The V segment lost 6 bases and the J segment 3 bases; nucleotides outside the gene matches: 7. The CDR3 loop spans 17 amino acids. Germline V gives CDR1 SNHLY, CDR2 FYNNEI. CDR3 DNA sequence: TGTGCCAGCAGGAGGGGCGGGACTAGCGGGGGCTACAATGAGCAGTTCTTC. Protein product: CASRRGGTSGGYNEQFF.

The V call is TRBV6-4, the J call TRBJ2-2, with 7 positions matching TRBD2. CDR1 and CDR2 from the germline V gene are MRHNA and SNTAGT. After removal of 8 bases from V and 2 bases from J, the junction contained 5 bases not matched to a gene. This CDR3 spans 14 amino acids. The CDR3 DNA sequence: TGTGCCAGCTCCAGCGGGGTTAACACCGGGGAGCTGTTTTTT. Protein product: CASSSGVNTGELFF.

The J gene is TRBJ2-3, the V gene TRBV2; D is perhaps TRBD2 (6 bases). The V gene lost 0 bases and the J gene lost 1 base, with 14 bases spanning the gap. Looked up from germline, CDR1 is SNHLY and CDR2 is FYNNEI. This CDR3 is built from 17 residues. The CDR3 region has the DNA TGTGCCAGCAGTGAAGCGCTGGGACTGTCCGGCACAGATACGCAGTATTTT. This gives the protein CASSEALGLSGTDTQYF.